Listed here are 25 T cell receptor beta chains from one sample, sequenced in a study of chemoradiotherapy in HPV16-positive cancers. This table comes from immunoSEQ multiplex PCR, and its TCRdb copy is limited to in-frame clones, with some not included. The profile covers 9,500 to 15,000 clones, with approximately 87% appearing a single time and roughly 2.8% taken by the ten largest. This specimen consisted of blood, obtained from a patient who underwent chemoradiotherapy. The receptor source for this set is a human donor with HPV-associated anogenital cancer.

The chain has TRBV9 and TRBJ1-2; 10 bases agree with TRBD1. Per germline, CDR1 SGDLS and CDR2 YYNGEE. The V gene end was trimmed by 2 bases and the J gene end by 4 bases; junction bases not matched to a gene: 2. This CDR3 has 14 amino acids. CDR3 loop: CASSVGQGSYGYTF. CDR3 coding DNA: TGTGCCAGCAGCGTGGGACAGGGGTCCTATGGCTACACCTTC.

V usage is TRBV30 and J usage is TRBJ1-3; 8 bases line up with TRBD1. Germline CDR1 and CDR2: GTSNPN and SVGIG (reference sequence). This CDR3 region has 14 residues. Losses at the gene ends were 3 bases for V and 3 bases for J; bases not matched to a gene: 4. This CDR3 is CAWSPGQVGNTIYF. As DNA, the CDR3 is TGTGCCTGGAGCCCGGGACAGGTTGGAAACACCATATATTTT. The full variable domain, rest sourced from reference TRBV30 and TRBJ1-3, is SQTIHQWPATLVQPVGSPLSLECTVEGTSNPNLYWYRQAAGRGLQLLFYSVGIGQISSEVPQNLSASRPQDRQFILSSKKLLLSDSGFYLCAWSPGQVGNTIYFGEGSWLTVV.

This chain joins TRBV10-3 and TRBJ1-2; TRBD1 is a possible D gene (5 bases). Per the germline V gene, CDR1 is ENHRY and CDR2 is SYGVKD. Trimming removed 2 bases at V and 5 bases at J, with 12 bases between. The CDR3 is made up of 14 amino acids. The CDR3 region has the DNA TGTGCCATCAGTGAGAAAATAGAGGGGTATGGCTACACCTTC. Its protein is CAISEKIEGYGYTF.

This sequence joins TRBV28 and TRBJ2-2; no clear D gene. Germline CDR1 MDHEN, CDR2 SYDVKM. Trimming cost V 7 bases and J 7 bases, with 10 bases left between them. The CDR3 totals 12 residues. The CDR3 reads CASTVGIGELFF. The DNA of the CDR3 is TGTGCCAGCACCGTTGGAATCGGGGAGCTGTTTTTT. The full variable domain, its missing parts supplied by reference TRBV28 and TRBJ2-2, is DVKVTQSSRYLVKRTGEKVFLECVQDMDHENMFWYRQDPGLGLRLIYFSYDVKMKEKGDIPEGYSVSREKKERFSLILESASTNQTSMYLCASTVGIGELFFGEGSRLTVL.

V usage is TRBV5-1 and J usage is TRBJ2-1; TRBD1 aligns across 10 bases. The CDR3 has 14 amino acids. The V gene end was trimmed by 7 bases and the J gene end by 6 bases; junction bases not matched to a gene: 7. CDR1 is SGHRS and CDR2 is YFSETQ in the germline V gene. The CDR3 coding sequence is TGCGCCAGCGAGAGGACAGGGGGGGGCAATGAGCAGTTCTTC. It encodes CASERTGGGNEQFF.

The chain employs TRBV19 and TRBJ1-6; D remains ambiguous. V gave up 3 bases and J gave up 9 bases, with 12 bases separating them. In germline, CDR1 is LNHDA, CDR2 SQIVND (reference sequence). The length of the CDR3 is 14 residues. CDR3 sequence: CASSMGWGRSPLHF. The CDR3 DNA reads TGTGCCAGTAGTATGGGTTGGGGTCGTTCACCCCTCCACTTT.

The chain combines TRBV6-4 with TRBJ2-1; tentative D call: TRBD2 (7 bases). Looked up from germline, CDR1 is MRHNA and CDR2 is SNTAGT. CDR3 length equals 14 residues. Trimming removed 5 bases at V and 4 bases at J, with 12 bases between. CDR3 residues: CASSRGGDYNEQFF. CDR3 bases: TGTGCCAGCAGTAGGGGGGGAGATTACAATGAGCAGTTCTTC.

This chain joins TRBV4-1 and TRBJ1-1; D is undetermined. The CDR3 totals 14 residues. CDR1 and CDR2 (germline): MGHRA, YSYEKL. V was clipped by 4 bases and J by 5 bases, with 14 bases between them. This chain's CDR3 is CASSLTSYQTEAFF. CDR3 nucleotide sequence: TGCGCCAGCAGCCTAACCAGTTATCAGACTGAAGCTTTCTTT.

The chain is built from TRBV7-9 and TRBJ1-2; D might be TRBD1 (5 bases). Germline V gene lookup returns CDR1 SEHNR and CDR2 FQNEAQ (reference sequence). The germline V and J ends were trimmed by 5 bases and 8 bases, with 12 bases remaining between them. The CDR3 spans 12 residues. The CDR3 DNA sequence: TGTGCCAGCAGCCCGGGGACGGGCGGCTACACCTTC. Translating it yields CASSPGTGGYTF.

The gene calls are TRBV7-2 and TRBJ2-3, with 8 positions matching TRBD2. This CDR3 has 16 amino acids. Germline trimming cut 4 bases from V and 5 bases from J; bases unmatched to any gene: 11. The germline V gene has CDR1 SGHTA and CDR2 FQGNSA. The CDR3 DNA is TGTGCCAGCAGCTGGGGCATGCGGGGGGTGGAAGATACGCAGTATTTT. Translation: CASSWGMRGVEDTQYF.

The chain couples TRBV9 to TRBJ2-1; D gene ambiguous. Trimming shortened V by 0 bases and J by 2 bases, and 9 bases separated the two germline ends. The CDR3 loop spans 15 amino acids. Germline lookup yields CDR1 SGDLS and CDR2 YYNGEE. The CDR3 DNA follows: TGTGCCAGCAGCGTAGGGTCCAGAACCTACAATGAGCAGTTCTTC. Translation: CASSVGSRTYNEQFF.

The gene calls are TRBV5-1 and TRBJ2-5; 7 bases are a match to TRBD2. Germline assignment: CDR1 SGHRS and CDR2 YFSETQ. This CDR3 region has 16 residues. With V trimmed by 0 bases and J by 7 bases, 12 bases remained unmatched. CDR3 amino acids: CASSLDARGRAGTQYF. The CDR3 nucleotides are TGCGCCAGCAGCTTGGATGCGCGGGGGAGAGCTGGGACCCAGTACTTC.

V usage is TRBV7-2 and J usage is TRBJ1-2, with D hard to call. The length of the CDR3 is 15 residues. Trimming removed 1 base at V and 2 bases at J, with 11 bases between. The germline V gene has CDR1 SGHTA and CDR2 FQGNSA. The CDR3 spells CASSLVEGINYGYTF. The CDR3 DNA sequence: TGTGCCAGCAGCTTAGTTGAAGGAATCAACTATGGCTACACCTTC.

This clone was recorded a few times. The chain links TRBV6-1 to TRBJ2-7, with D tentatively TRBD1 (6 bases). This CDR3 spans 14 amino acids. The ends were cut back, 4 bases at V and 3 bases at J, with 13 bases in the middle. Germline V gives CDR1 MNHNS, CDR2 SASEGT. CDR3 amino acids: CASSVAGVRYEQYF. The DNA of the CDR3 is TGTGCCAGCAGTGTGGCAGGGGTTCGCTACGAGCAGTACTTC.

CDR3 residues: CATRSGVSSNTGELFF. CDR3 bases: TGTGCCACCAGGAGCGGCGTCAGCTCGAACACCGGGGAGCTGTTTTTT. The chain links TRBV19 to TRBJ2-2; D is possibly TRBD2 (5 bases). V was pared by 10 bases and J by 0 bases, with 18 bases between. The CDR3 consists of 16 residues. In germline, CDR1 is LNHDA, CDR2 SQIVND (reference sequence).

The chain employs TRBV19 and TRBJ1-1; TRBD1 is a possible D gene (6 bases). V was shortened by 6 bases and J by 0 bases, with 14 bases between the two germline ends. The CDR3 runs 15 residues. Germline V gene sequence: CDR1 LNHDA, CDR2 SQIVND (reference sequence). The CDR3 loop reads CASSDGGQMNTEAFF. CDR3 DNA: TGTGCCAGTAGCGATGGGGGGCAGATGAACACTGAAGCTTTCTTT.

CDR3 in DNA: TGTGCCAGCAGCTTTGGGGGTTTGGGCGGGGAGCTGTTTTTT. Amino acids: CASSFGGLGGELFF. The chain uses TRBV5-6 and TRBJ2-2; TRBD1 or TRBD2 may be the D gene (5 bases each). V lost 2 bases and J lost 7, with 12 bases in between. Germline V gives CDR1 SGHDT, CDR2 YYEEEE. The CDR3 length is 14 residues.

The V call is TRBV5-4, the J call TRBJ1-2, with 8 bases lining up with TRBD1. Trimming removed 4 bases from V and 4 bases from J; junction bases left unmatched: 6. The CDR3 has 14 amino acids. Per the germline V gene, CDR1 is SGHNT and CDR2 is YYREEE (reference sequence). The CDR3 nucleotides are TGTGCCAGCAGCCCGGGACAGGAGACCTATGGCTACACCTTC. Protein sequence: CASSPGQETYGYTF.

Concerning this clone itself: The identical CDR3 is also encoded by other nucleotide sequences in the sample. The genes are TRBV11-2 and TRBJ2-1; D unresolved. Germline V lookup: CDR1 SGHAT, CDR2 FQNNGV. V was shortened by 5 bases and J by 7 bases, with 6 bases between the two germline ends. The CDR3 is 11 amino acids. CDR3 nucleotides: TGTGCCAGCAGCCTCGCAAATGAGCAGTTCTTC. Translating it yields CASSLANEQFF. The full variable domain, its missing parts supplied by reference TRBV11-2 and TRBJ2-1, is EAGVAQSPRYKIIEKRQSVAFWCNPISGHATLYWYQQILGQGPKLLIQFQNNGVVDDSQLPKDRFSAERLKGVDSTLKIQPAKLEDSAVYLCASSLANEQFFGPGTRLTVL.

The gene calls are TRBV11-2 and TRBJ2-3; TRBD2 is a possible D gene (6 bases). The germline V gene has CDR1 SGHAT and CDR2 FQNNGV. The CDR3 consists of 13 residues. V dropped 11 bases and J dropped 3 bases, with 15 bases sitting between them. CDR3 amino acids: CASQFAGTDTQYF. In DNA, the CDR3 is TGTGCCTCCCAATTTGCGGGGACAGATACGCAGTATTTT.

The chain has TRBV14 and TRBJ1-1; perhaps TRBD1 as D (5 bases). Germline V gives CDR1 SGHDN, CDR2 FVKESK. Trimming took off 5 bases at V and 5 bases at J, with 12 bases between the two ends. The CDR3 has 13 residues. The CDR3 DNA reads as TGTGCCAGCAGCTATAGTGGGGGAACTGAAGCTTTCTTT. Its translation: CASSYSGGTEAFF. Using reference TRBV14 and TRBJ1-1 for the parts outside the CDR3, the full variable domain is EAGVTQFPSHSVIEKGQTVTLRCDPISGHDNLYWYRRVMGKEIKFLLHFVKESKQDESGMPNNRFLAERTGGTYSTLKVQPAELEDSGVYFCASSYSGGTEAFFGQGTRLTVV.

The genes are TRBV5-3 and TRBJ1-1, with 9 bases fitting TRBD1. TRBV5-3 is filed as an ORF, its function uncertain. V shed 3 bases, J shed 1 base, and the junction held 10 bases outside the gene matches. The CDR3 has 17 amino acids. The CDR3 region is CARSWNRGHVSNTEAFF. Here the CDR3 DNA reads TGTGCCAGAAGCTGGAACAGGGGGCATGTATCGAACACTGAAGCTTTCTTT.

This chain joins TRBV7-6 and TRBJ2-2; TRBD1 might be the D (6 bases). The CDR3 extends over 15 amino acids. CDR1 is SGHVS and CDR2 is FNYEAQ in the germline V gene. The ends were cut back, 2 bases at V and 6 bases at J, with 13 bases in the middle. DNA for the CDR3: TGTGCCAGCAGCTTAACAGAACAGGGTCCCGGGGAGCTGTTTTTT. This gives the protein CASSLTEQGPGELFF.

The CDR3 reads CASGTDTQYF. The CDR3 DNA follows: TGTGCCAGTGGGACAGATACGCAGTATTTT. V and J are TRBV19 and TRBJ2-3; D call uncertain. The CDR3 spans 10 residues. Trimming cost V 8 bases and J 3 bases, with 3 bases left between them. Per germline, CDR1 LNHDA and CDR2 SQIVND (reference sequence).

This rearrangement joins TRBV14 to TRBJ2-7; no reliable D call. Deletions cut 0 bases from V and 3 bases from J, with 15 bases between. This CDR3 has 16 amino acids. CDR1 SGHDN and CDR2 FVKESK come from the germline V gene. The CDR3 loop is CASSQDQVWDFYEQYF. The DNA for the CDR3 is TGTGCCAGCAGCCAAGACCAGGTCTGGGATTTCTACGAGCAGTACTTC.